This T cell receptor beta chain came from a study of cytomegalovirus exposure and HLA in healthy donors. This clone was seen just once. No antigen is known for it. General study points: TCR sequences were mostly rare, though some public TCRs occurred in many donors. Reports credit the classifier with highly specific, highly sensitive diagnosis of cytomegalovirus status. According to a subsequent analysis, TCR clusters identified in the first cohort showed a tendency to co-occur across the 110 or so validation repertoires.

The assay was immunoSEQ multiplex PCR, and TCRdb's table has in-frame clones only and misses some. This table has some 73,000 clones, over 85% appearing once. The CDR3 has 14 residues. Germline V gene data show CDR1 as SGHRS and CDR2 as YFSETQ. V gave up 1 base and J gave up 3 bases, with 9 bases separating them. The source of this sequence is a woman aged 18-30 years in good health and CMV-seropositive. The specimen was PBMCs. The rearrangement joins TRBV5-1 to TRBJ2-3, with a weak D call TRBD1 (5 bases). This CDR3 reads CASSLLAGTDTQYF. Written as DNA, the CDR3 is TGCGCCAGCAGCTTGCTCGCAGGGACAGATACGCAGTATTTT.